Below are 21 T cell receptor beta chains sequenced from a single sample in a study of blood T cell repertoires in COVID-19. This table comes from immunoSEQ multiplex PCR, and its TCRdb copy is limited to in-frame clones, with some not included. Here the sample spans 150,000 to 200,000 clones, approximately 89% being singletons. What was sequenced was peripheral blood. These receptors all stem from a man aged 65 to 79 with acute or convalescent COVID-19.

This clone was detected only once. The chain links TRBV7-2 to TRBJ2-3, with 8 bases identical to TRBD2. Germline CDR1 reads SGHTA; CDR2 reads FQGNSA. The CDR3 runs 14 residues. J lost 5 bases, V lost 5 bases, and 6 bases had no gene match. In DNA, the CDR3 is TGTGCCAGCAGCCGGGACGCGGGGGGAGATACGCAGTATTTT. It yields the protein CASSRDAGGDTQYF.

This clone was found a few times. The chain carries TRBV4-2 and TRBJ1-4; D remains unclear. This CDR3 comprises 16 residues. Germline CDR1 and CDR2: LGHNA and YNFKEQ. V lost 0 bases to trimming and J lost 6 bases, with 14 bases between them. The CDR3 nucleotides are TGTGCCAGCAGCCAAGAAAAGAGCCGGGAGGATGAAAAACTGTTTTTT. This sequence encodes CASSQEKSREDEKLFF.

This clone was observed a handful of times. The genes are TRBV9 and TRBJ2-6; no firm D call. The germline V gene has CDR1 SGDLS and CDR2 YYNGEE. This CDR3 region has 17 residues. The V end lost 4 bases, the J end lost 1 base, and 15 bases lay between the germline ends. The CDR3 protein is CASSTRGAASGANVLTF. For the CDR3, the DNA is TGTGCCAGCAGCACCCGAGGAGCAGCGTCTGGGGCCAACGTCCTGACTTTC.

The V call is TRBV6-1, the J call TRBJ1-3; 9 positions match TRBD1. The V gene's germline CDR1 is MNHNS and CDR2 SASEGT. J gave up 3 bases and V 1 base, and 7 bases lay outside the gene matches. This CDR3 contains 17 residues. CDR3 sequence: CASSEVFTGGLGNTIYF. The CDR3 nucleotides read TGTGCCAGCAGTGAAGTCTTTACAGGGGGCCTTGGAAACACCATATATTTT.

The chain employs TRBV27 and TRBJ1-5; D is possibly TRBD1 (5 bases). The CDR3 runs 16 residues. The germline V and J ends were trimmed by 1 base and 2 bases, with 12 bases remaining between them. Germline V gene data show CDR1 as MNHEY and CDR2 as SMNVEV (reference sequence). CDR3 bases: TGTGCCAGCAGTTTATACTCAGGGTCCCGCAATCAGCCCCAGCATTTT. The encoded protein is CASSLYSGSRNQPQHF.

The rearrangement links TRBV5-5 to TRBJ1-3; no definite D call. Germline CDR1 SGHKS, CDR2 YYEKEE (reference sequence). The V end was cut by 0 bases, the J end by 0 bases, with 10 bases between. The CDR3 contains 16 residues. Written as DNA, the CDR3 is TGTGCCAGCAGCTTGGTCTTCGGGAGCTCTGGAAACACCATATATTTT. The encoded protein is CASSLVFGSSGNTIYF.

This clone was counted a single time. The rearrangement joins TRBV28 to TRBJ1-4; 7 positions match TRBD1. Germline-derived CDR1 and CDR2 are MDHEN and SYDVKM. This CDR3 comprises 14 residues. The ends lost 5 bases at V and 7 bases at J; junction bases unmatched: 7. CDR3 region: CASSTPGQLEKLFF. CDR3 bases: TGTGCCAGCAGTACCCCGGGACAGCTTGAAAAACTGTTTTTT.

This chain joins TRBV6-5 and TRBJ1-6; no clear D. Per the germline V gene, CDR1 is MNHEY and CDR2 is SVGAGI. The CDR3 spans 14 residues. V dropped 0 bases and J dropped 9 bases, with 9 bases sitting between them. CDR3 protein: CASSYSNRLSPLHF. The CDR3 DNA sequence: TGTGCCAGCAGTTACTCGAATCGACTTTCACCCCTCCACTTT.

This sequence joins TRBV5-5 and TRBJ2-7; D possibly corresponds to TRBD1 (6 bases). This CDR3 region has 12 residues. CDR1 is SGHKS, CDR2 YYEKEE, per germline (reference sequence). V was trimmed by 2 bases and J by 4 bases, leaving 7 bases between them. The DNA of the CDR3 is TGTGCCAGCAGCTTCGGACAGTACGAGCAGTACTTC. Translated: CASSFGQYEQYF.

The chain employs TRBV5-1 and TRBJ1-3; weak D call: TRBD1 (5 bases). Germline V gene sequence: CDR1 SGHRS, CDR2 YFSETQ. The CDR3 spans 16 residues. Trimming took 4 bases from V and 4 from J, leaving 18 bases between them. This CDR3 reads CASSPQPGGTGNTIYF. CDR3 nucleotide sequence: TGCGCCAGCAGCCCCCAACCCGGGGGTACGGGAAACACCATATATTTT.

The gene calls are TRBV10-2 and TRBJ2-7; 8 bases line up with TRBD2. J gave up 4 bases and V 7 bases, and 3 bases lay outside the gene matches. The germline CDR1 and CDR2 sequences are WSHSY and SAAADI. The CDR3 spans 12 residues. The CDR3 DNA sequence: TGCGCCAGCAAAAGCGGGAGATACGAGCAGTACTTC. Translating it yields CASKSGRYEQYF.

The chain uses TRBV9 and TRBJ2-3; a weak D match, TRBD1 (6 bases). This CDR3 has 15 residues. Deletions cut 1 base from V and 4 bases from J, with 13 bases between. CDR1 is SGDLS, CDR2 YYNGEE, per germline. Written as DNA, the CDR3 is TGTGCCAGCAGCGTAACACCAAAGGGGGCAGATACGCAGTATTTT. It specifies CASSVTPKGADTQYF. Combining the CDR3 with reference TRBV9 and TRBJ2-3 gives the whole variable domain DSGVTQTPKHLITATGQRVTLRCSPRSGDLSVYWYQQSLDQGLQFLIQYYNGEERAKGNILERFSAQQFPDLHSELNLSSLELGDSALYFCASSVTPKGADTQYFGPGTRLTVL.

The chain is built from TRBV10-3 and TRBJ1-3; D is unclear. The CDR3 is 14 residues long. Between the trimmed V and J ends, which lost 2 bases and 0 bases, there was a span of 5 bases. Germline CDR1 and CDR2: ENHRY and SYGVKD. The CDR3 bases are TGTGCCATCAGTGAGATGAGCTCTGGAAACACCATATATTTT. Protein sequence: CAISEMSSGNTIYF.

The V and J genes are TRBV9 and TRBJ2-5; TRBD2 aligns across 11 bases. Germline CDR1 reads SGDLS; CDR2 reads YYNGEE. CDR3 length: 18 amino acids. The ends lost 4 bases at V and 0 bases at J; junction bases unmatched: 11. The CDR3 DNA reads TGTGCCAGCAGCCCTCGGGGTAGCGGGGGGGCATACCAAGAGACCCAGTACTTC. Protein: CASSPRGSGGAYQETQYF.

Only a few counts were recorded for this clone. This chain links TRBV6-5 with TRBJ2-1; unclear D gene. Trimming took 2 bases from V and 8 from J, leaving 7 bases between them. This CDR3 has 12 amino acids. Germline-derived CDR1 and CDR2 are MNHEY and SVGAGI. Here the CDR3 reads CASSYGGDEQFF. Written as DNA, the CDR3 is TGTGCCAGCAGTTACGGTGGAGATGAGCAGTTCTTC.

CDR3 in amino acids: CATGRTGSNEQYF. CDR3 DNA: TGTGCCACAGGTCGGACAGGTAGCAACGAGCAGTACTTC. The chain combines TRBV24-1 with TRBJ2-7, with TRBD1 matching 7 bases. Unmatched junction bases numbered 10, after V lost 10 bases and J lost 5 bases. Per the germline V gene, CDR1 is KGHDR and CDR2 is SFDVKD. The CDR3 spans 13 residues.

V and J are TRBV20-1 and TRBJ1-2; D ambiguous. CDR1 is DFQATT, CDR2 SNEGSKA, per germline (reference sequence). V was pared by 7 bases and J by 5 bases, with 11 bases between. The CDR3 sequence is 11 residues long. CDR3 protein: CSGRNGYGYTF. The CDR3, as DNA: TGCAGTGGAAGGAACGGGTATGGCTACACCTTC.

The chain links TRBV7-2 to TRBJ2-4; D gene unclear. The CDR3 runs 14 residues. The germline V and J ends were trimmed by 5 bases and 5 bases, with 13 bases remaining between them. Germline assignment: CDR1 SGHTA and CDR2 FQGNSA. CDR3 loop: CASSPSAAQNIQYF. The CDR3, as DNA: TGTGCCAGCAGCCCTTCCGCGGCCCAAAACATTCAGTACTTC.

This chain joins TRBV6-5 and TRBJ1-2; a possible D gene is TRBD1 (6 bases). Germline CDR1 MNHEY, CDR2 SVGAGI. V was pared by 8 bases and J by 8 bases, with 18 bases between. CDR3 length: 13 residues. CDR3 bases: TGTGCCAGCCAAGAACAGGACAGCGTGGGCTACACCTTC. The encoded protein is CASQEQDSVGYTF.

The chain couples TRBV4-1 to TRBJ1-5, with D unclear. The V gene lost 4 bases and the J gene lost 7 bases, with 17 bases spanning the gap. Germline assignment: CDR1 MGHRA and CDR2 YSYEKL. This CDR3 spans 15 amino acids. The CDR3 coding sequence is TGCGCCAGCAGCCCTCGGGAGGGAATCGGGCAGCCCCAGCATTTT. Protein product: CASSPREGIGQPQHF.

As to this clone: Other DNA sequences in this specimen translate into the identical CDR3. V is TRBV28 and J is TRBJ2-5, with 12 bases that match TRBD2. The CDR3 spans 14 residues. Germline CDR1 MDHEN, CDR2 SYDVKM. V lost 11 bases to trimming and J lost 8 bases; unmatched junction nucleotides: 12. CDR3 amino acids: CASIGASGGGTQYF. The CDR3 DNA follows: TGTGCCTCAATCGGGGCTAGCGGGGGGGGAACCCAGTACTTC.